Sequencing of this T cell receptor beta chain was carried out in a study of T cell changes during pregnancy in multiple sclerosis (dated by TCRdb to about 2019). Background for the entire study: In women with multiple sclerosis, the researchers looked at how the T cell repertoire shifted as pregnancy progressed.

Points on this clone: No cognate antigen has been identified for it. Per-nucleotide qualities are absent, and no much larger clonotype sits a single base away.

CDR1 and CDR2 (ENHRY, SYGVKD) derive from the germline V gene. There are 13 amino acids in the CDR3, from cysteine to phenylalanine inclusive. Only the CDR3 portion is preserved as DNA: 39 bases, with reading frame beginning at the first base. Trimming accounts for 7 bases at V and 5 bases at J, while the number of junction bases matched to no gene is 7. Library preparation was by the immunoSEQ multiplex PCR assay. TCRdb took over this immuneACCESS table, retaining in-frame rearrangements with V and J assigned. Such tables are incomplete; in checked studies, under half of the missing clones stem from an unresolved V gene, and the remainder is unexplained. This sample holds 80,000 to 100,000 clones; over 85% were observed only once. The ten largest clones add up to more than 0.75% of the sample.

This sequence originates from a female donor with multiple sclerosis, enrolled in a pregnancy study. The chain links TRBV10-3 with TRBJ2-5; 7 bases in the junction line up with TRBD1. The specimen comprised peripheral blood, sampled after pregnancy. CDR3 protein: CAINTDRSETQYF. The nucleotide sequence is given as TGTGCCATCAACACGGACAGGTCGGAGACCCAGTACTTC.